This T cell receptor (beta chain) is from a study of radiotherapy plus CTLA-4 blockade in lung cancer. Whole-study findings and limits: TCR clones from tumors expanded in blood after radiotherapy plus ipilimumab.

As concerns this clone: Its antigen is undetermined.

The CDR3 spans 14 residues. V shed 3 bases and J 2 bases; nucleotides not matched to a gene: 1. CDR1 is KGHSH and CDR2 is LQKENI in the germline V gene. Clones were read by immunoSEQ multiplex PCR, and TCRdb kept only the in-frame ones, dropping some. Of tens of thousands of clones in the sample, about 72% are singletons; the top ten hold roughly 8%. Sequenced material: peripheral blood, taken from a patient treated with radiotherapy plus ipilimumab. The chain combines TRBV18 with TRBJ1-2; TRBD1 agrees at 9 bases. The TCR sequence derives from a human donor with non-small cell lung cancer who had stable disease on radiotherapy plus ipilimumab. DNA of the CDR3: TGTGCCAGCTCACCTGGGACAGGGAACTATGGCTACACCTTC. It is translated as CASSPGTGNYGYTF. Based on the CDR3 plus reference TRBV18 and TRBJ1-2, the full variable domain is NAGVMQNPRHLVRRRGQEARLRCSPMKGHSHVYWYRQLPEEGLKFMVYLQKENIIDESGMPKERFSAEFPKEGPSILRIQQVVRGDSAAYFCASSPGTGNYGYTFGSGTRLTVV.